The rows below give T cell receptor beta chains drawn from one sample of a study of high-grade serous ovarian cancer treatment subgroups. The assay was immunoSEQ multiplex PCR, and TCRdb's table has in-frame clones only and misses some. The table lists approximately 5,700 clones, under 80% of them singletons. The sample was tumor tissue. The receptor source for this set is a human patient with high-grade serous ovarian cancer. CDR3s include the opening cysteine and the closing phenylalanine or tryptophan. A D gene is named only where the DNA matches it firmly. For some rows the clone size is stated as once, few or many, or as a class when expanded; others skip it.

CDR3aa	CDR3nt	v_gene	j_gene	abundance	d_gene
CASSSIKDSTYEQYF	TGTGCCAGCAGTTCAATTAAGGACAGTACCTACGAGCAGTACTTC	TRBV27	TRBJ2-7	few	.
CASSSTPGAFF	TGTGCCAGCAGCTCTACCCCTGGGGCTTTCTTT	TRBV7-2	TRBJ1-1	.	.
CAWSALSNQPQHF	TGTGCCTGGAGTGCCTTGAGCAATCAGCCCCAGCATTTT	TRBV30	TRBJ1-5	few	.
CASSPRIAGLNTEAFF	TGTGCCAGCAGCCCCAGGATTGCGGGGTTGAACACTGAAGCTTTCTTT	TRBV5-4	TRBJ1-1	.	.
CASSVDAGGGWNTGELFF	TGTGCCAGCAGCGTAGATGCTGGGGGGGGCTGGAACACCGGGGAGCTGTTTTTT	TRBV9	TRBJ2-2	.	.
CASSVGGRRGYEQYF	TGTGCCAGCAGCGTAGGGGGACGGAGGGGATACGAGCAGTACTTC	TRBV9	TRBJ2-7	.	.
CASSHGGTGRNEQFF	TGTGCCAGCAGCCATGGTGGGACAGGGAGGAATGAGCAGTTCTTC	TRBV14	TRBJ2-1	.	TRBD1
CANRQALNTEAFF	TGTGCCAACCGGCAGGCCCTGAACACTGAAGCTTTCTTT	TRBV10-3	TRBJ1-1	.	.
CASSFLAGPSTDTQYF	TGTGCCAGCAGCTTCCTAGCGGGGCCGAGCACAGATACGCAGTATTTT	TRBV7-6	TRBJ2-3	once	TRBD2
CASSRDSLNTGELFF	TGTGCCAGCAGCCGTGACTCACTAAACACCGGGGAGCTGTTTTTT	TRBV5-4	TRBJ2-2	.	.
CASSSNNLRTSYEQYF	TGTGCCAGTAGCTCAAACAATCTAAGGACCTCCTACGAGCAGTACTTC	TRBV19	TRBJ2-7	.	.
CASSEDRGYKPQHF	TGTGCCAGCAGTGAAGACAGGGGATATAAGCCCCAGCATTTT	TRBV2	TRBJ1-5	.	TRBD1
CASSVPETTEKLFF	TGTGCCAGCAGCGTGCCGGAGACCACGGAAAAACTGTTTTTT	TRBV11-1	TRBJ1-4	.	.